One and the same sample provided the 17 T cell receptor beta chains below, sequenced in a study of T cells after yellow fever vaccination (dated by TCRdb to between 2018 and 2021). Library preparation employed 5' RACE. Instrument used: Illumina NovaSeq 6000. Through fastp at Q25 and MiXCR, TCRdb rebuilt clones from the public reads, retaining in-frame beta chains. Rows are combined by CDR3 protein, so each entry shows the most common genes and DNA. Recorded for this sample are hundreds of thousands of distinct CDR3 sequences; about 4% of them occurred a single time. The ten largest clones take up roughly 25% of the sample. The meaning of the sample's treatment or condition label: live attenuated yellow fever vaccine strain. This specimen consisted of PBMCs, obtained 5 days after the yellow fever booster vaccination. Receptor source: a man between 18 and 35 years old who received the YFV17D yellow fever vaccine.

The chain carries TRBV27 and TRBJ1-5; no clear D. This CDR3 has 15 amino acids. The germline V gene has CDR1 MNHEY and CDR2 SMNVEV (reference sequence). V lost 6 bases and J 1 base, leaving 13 bases between the germline ends. The CDR3 region has the DNA TGTGCCAGCAGCTACTCATTTGGGAGCAATCAGCCCCAGCATTTT. Translation: CASSYSFGSNQPQHF.

This clonotype showed up just a few times. This chain links TRBV5-1 with TRBJ1-1; 9 bases map to TRBD1. This CDR3 contains 15 residues. V lost 1 base, J lost 3 bases, and 4 bases stayed unmatched. From germline, CDR1 is SGHRS and CDR2 YFSETQ. The CDR3 protein is CASSLTGGAYTEAFF. CDR3 nucleotides: TGCGCCAGCAGCTTGACAGGGGGCGCGTACACTGAAGCTTTCTTT.

Many counts were recorded for this clonotype. The chain couples TRBV18 to TRBJ1-5; 9 bases align to TRBD1. Germline CDR1 reads KGHSH; CDR2 reads LQKENI. The CDR3 contains 14 residues. V gave up 4 bases and J gave up 4 bases; unmatched junction bases: 2. This chain's CDR3 is CASSRQGGNQPQHF. In DNA form, the CDR3 reads TGTGCCAGCTCACGACAGGGGGGAAATCAGCCCCAGCATTTT.

This clonotype was detected a few times. This chain uses TRBV20-1 with TRBJ1-2; TRBD1 is a possible D gene (6 bases). The V end was cut by 6 bases, the J end by 6 bases, with 14 bases between. Germline V CDR1 and CDR2: DFQATT, SNEGSKA (reference sequence). This CDR3 has 12 amino acids. The CDR3 sequence: CSANLGGNGYTF. DNA of the CDR3: TGCAGTGCCAACTTAGGGGGTAATGGCTACACCTTC.

This chain uses TRBV12-3 or TRBV12-4 with TRBJ2-7; D is undetermined. The V end lost 6 bases, the J end lost 3 bases, and 15 bases lay between the germline ends. The CDR3 length is 14 residues. The CDR3 DNA follows: TGTGCCAGCAGCATTGTTGGCAGGAGCTACGAGCAGTACTTC. Amino acid sequence: CASSIVGRSYEQYF.

This chain connects TRBV19 to TRBJ2-2; possible D gene TRBD1, 5 bases. Germline V lookup: CDR1 LNHDA, CDR2 SQIVND (reference sequence). The CDR3 is made up of 16 amino acids. The ends were cut back, 7 bases at V and 1 base at J, with 16 bases in the middle. CDR3 in DNA: TGTGCCAGTAAGGGGATTCGGGCAGAGAACACCGGGGAGCTGTTTTTT. It is translated as CASKGIRAENTGELFF. Full variable domain (rest looked up from reference TRBV19 and TRBJ2-2): DGGITQSPKYLFRKEGQNVTLSCEQNLNHDAMYWYRQDPGQGLRLIYYSQIVNDFQKGDIAEGYSVSREKKESFPLTVTSAQKNPTAFYLCASKGIRAENTGELFFGEGSRLTVL.

A remark on this clonotype: A much larger clone is a single base away; this may be a read error. This sequence joins TRBV7-8 and TRBJ2-3, with a weak D call TRBD1 (6 bases). Germline loops: CDR1 SGHVS, CDR2 FQNEAQ. CDR3 length: 13 amino acids. V gave up 6 bases and J gave up 1 base, with 8 bases separating them. The DNA for the CDR3 is TGTGCCAGCAGAAACAGGGGCACAGATACGCAGTATTTT. It codes for CASRNRGTDTQYF.

This clonotype was seen a few times. This chain joins TRBV27 and TRBJ2-3, with 12 nucleotides matching TRBD1. Germline assignment: CDR1 MNHEY and CDR2 SMNVEV (reference sequence). The V segment lost 5 bases and the J segment 5 bases; nucleotides outside the gene matches: 5. The CDR3 is made up of 15 amino acids. Written as DNA, the CDR3 is TGTGCCAGCAGTCTAGGGACAGGGGGCCGAGATACGCAGTATTTT. Translation gives CASSLGTGGRDTQYF.

In this sample, this clonotype turned up a few times. The chain carries TRBV5-1 and TRBJ1-3, with D perhaps TRBD1 (5 bases). Germline V gene lookup returns CDR1 SGHRS and CDR2 YFSETQ. This CDR3 is 13 amino acids long. V lost 3 bases and J lost 8, with 12 bases in between. The CDR3 nucleotides read TGCGCCAGCAGCTGGGGGAAGTTGGACACCATATATTTT. It translates to CASSWGKLDTIYF.

This clonotype was observed a few times. CDR3 nucleotides: TGTGCCAGCAGCTTAGGGGCGGGGCGCTCCTACAATGAGCAGTTCTTC. Protein: CASSLGAGRSYNEQFF. The genes are TRBV11-3 and TRBJ2-1, with TRBD2 as a possible D gene (6 bases). The ends were cut back, 1 base at V and 0 bases at J, with 10 bases in the middle. Germline CDR1 and CDR2: SGHNT and YENEEA. The CDR3 contains 16 residues.

This clonotype was counted ten times or more. The rearrangement uses TRBV12-3 or TRBV12-4 and TRBJ2-1; 9 bases fit TRBD2. This CDR3 is built from 15 residues. J gave up 5 bases and V 5 bases, and 7 bases lay outside the gene matches. The CDR3 loop reads CASSLSLAGNNEQFF. CDR3 coding DNA: TGTGCCAGCAGTCTCAGCCTAGCGGGAAACAATGAGCAGTTCTTC.

This clonotype was recorded a few times. The chain employs TRBV20-1 and TRBJ2-7; 7 bases fit TRBD1. Germline values: CDR1 DFQATT, CDR2 SNEGSKA (reference sequence). After removal of 3 bases from V and 5 bases from J, the junction contained 16 bases not matched to a gene. The CDR3 consists of 16 residues. The CDR3 loop is CSASRMYVTGINEQYV. Here the CDR3 DNA reads TGCAGTGCTAGTCGGATGTATGTGACAGGGATAAACGAGCAGTACGTC.

This chain joins TRBV27 and TRBJ2-3; D call uncertain. The V gene lost 2 bases and the J gene lost 0 bases, with 3 bases spanning the gap. CDR1 is MNHEY, CDR2 SMNVEV, per germline (reference sequence). This CDR3 is 13 amino acids long. The CDR3 is CASSLMSTDTQYF. CDR3 coding DNA: TGTGCCAGCAGTTTAATGAGCACAGATACGCAGTATTTT.

This clonotype has only a few counts. The genes are TRBV4-3 and TRBJ1-3; D unresolved. Trimming took off 0 bases at V and 0 bases at J, with 9 bases between the two ends. The CDR3 has 16 residues. Looked up from germline, CDR1 is LGHNA and CDR2 is YSLEER. The CDR3 sequence is CASSQDAQSSGNTIYF. The CDR3 DNA sequence: TGCGCCAGCAGCCAAGATGCGCAGAGCTCTGGAAACACCATATATTTT.

This clonotype has only a few counts. The chain carries TRBV7-3 and TRBJ2-3; D may be TRBD2 (6 bases). The CDR3 has 15 amino acids. V lost 5 bases to trimming and J lost 1 base, with 13 bases between them. Germline V lookup: CDR1 SGHTA, CDR2 FQGTGA. The CDR3 nucleotides are TGTGCCAGCAGCCTCCCGGGGGATGGCACAGATACGCAGTATTTT. Translated, it gives CASSLPGDGTDTQYF. The full variable domain, completed using reference TRBV7-3 and TRBJ2-3, is GAGVSQTPSNKVTEKGKYVELRCDPISGHTALYWYRQSLGQGPEFLIYFQGTGAADDSGLPNDRFFAVRPEGSVSTLKIQRTERGDSAVYLCASSLPGDGTDTQYFGPGTRLTVL.

This clonotype was seen a handful of times. The chain employs TRBV29-1 and TRBJ2-3; D remains unclear. The CDR3 spans 10 residues. Per the germline V gene, CDR1 is SQVTM and CDR2 is ANQGSEA. With 3 bases removed from V and 6 bases from J, the gap between germline ends came to 4 bases. The CDR3 sequence: CSVDSDTQYF. The DNA of the CDR3 is TGCAGCGTTGACAGTGATACGCAGTATTTT.

Only a few counts were recorded for this clonotype. J is TRBJ2-3 and V is TRBV20-1, with D hard to call. CDR3 length: 11 amino acids. Germline CDR1 DFQATT, CDR2 SNEGSKA (reference sequence). V lost 6 bases, J lost 1 base, and 5 bases lay in between. The CDR3 protein is CSAPRTDTQYF. The CDR3 region has the DNA TGCAGTGCCCCCCGCACAGATACGCAGTATTTT.